This paragraph reports one T cell receptor (beta chain). TCRdb's table, derived via immunoSEQ multiplex PCR, lists solely in-frame clones and lacks some. This table has tens of thousands of clones, 87% appearing once. The sample belongs to a study of T cells in narcolepsy. On the study more broadly: Donors had narcolepsy type 1 or type 2, or were healthy controls.

Germline V gene lookup returns CDR1 SGDLS and CDR2 YYNGEE. V lost 1 base and J 4 bases, leaving 8 bases between the germline ends. The CDR3 runs to 13 residues. The source material was CD45RA- memory CD4+ T cells from PBMCs. This receptor was taken from a human donor with narcolepsy. The chain recombines TRBV9 with TRBJ2-5, with no clear D. The CDR3 reads CASSVNGGETQYF. CDR3 bases: TGTGCCAGCAGCGTAAATGGTGGAGAGACCCAGTACTTC.